Here is one T cell receptor beta chain with its context. These data are taken from a study of cytomegalovirus exposure and HLA in healthy donors. Trimming pared 0 bases from V and 0 bases from J, leaving 9 bases between. CDR3 length: 16 residues. The V gene's germline CDR1 is SNHLY and CDR2 FYNNEI. The PCR made use of 60 Vbeta and 13 Jbeta primers. The table came from immunoSEQ multiplex PCR; TCRdb's copy has only in-frame clones and leaves some out. The sample consists of some 98,000 clones, about 81% of them appearing once. The sample taken for sequencing was PBMCs. The chain joins TRBV2 to TRBJ1-5, with D possibly matching TRBD1 (5 bases). The TCR was taken from a middle-aged man in good health and CMV-seronegative. DNA for the CDR3: TGTGCCAGCAGTGAAGCGCTCAGGGATAGCAATCAGCCCCAGCATTTT. This encodes CASSEALRDSNQPQHF.